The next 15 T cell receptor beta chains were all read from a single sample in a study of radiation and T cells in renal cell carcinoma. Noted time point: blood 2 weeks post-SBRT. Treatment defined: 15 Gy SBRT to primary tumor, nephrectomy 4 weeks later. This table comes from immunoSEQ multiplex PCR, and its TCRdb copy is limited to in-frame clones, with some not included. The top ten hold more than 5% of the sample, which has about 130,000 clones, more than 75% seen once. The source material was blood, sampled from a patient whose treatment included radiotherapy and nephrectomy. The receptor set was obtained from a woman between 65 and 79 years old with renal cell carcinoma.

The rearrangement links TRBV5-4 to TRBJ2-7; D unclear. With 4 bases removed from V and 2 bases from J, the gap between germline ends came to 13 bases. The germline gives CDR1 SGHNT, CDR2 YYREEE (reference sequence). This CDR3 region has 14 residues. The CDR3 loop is CASSQDLGTYEQYF. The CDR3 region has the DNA TGTGCCAGCAGCCAAGATCTGGGGACCTACGAGCAGTACTTC.

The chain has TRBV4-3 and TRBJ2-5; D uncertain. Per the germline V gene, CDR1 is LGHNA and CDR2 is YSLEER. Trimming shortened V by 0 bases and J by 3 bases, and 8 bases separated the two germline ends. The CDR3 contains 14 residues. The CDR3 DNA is TGCGCCAGCAGCCAAGATCCGGACGAAGAGACCCAGTACTTC. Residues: CASSQDPDEETQYF.

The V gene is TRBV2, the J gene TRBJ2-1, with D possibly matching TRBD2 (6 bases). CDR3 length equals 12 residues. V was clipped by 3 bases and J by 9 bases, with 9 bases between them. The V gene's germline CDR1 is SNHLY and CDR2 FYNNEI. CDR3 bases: TGTGCCAGCAGTGAGCGGGGAGCTGAGCAGTTCTTC. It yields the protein CASSERGAEQFF.

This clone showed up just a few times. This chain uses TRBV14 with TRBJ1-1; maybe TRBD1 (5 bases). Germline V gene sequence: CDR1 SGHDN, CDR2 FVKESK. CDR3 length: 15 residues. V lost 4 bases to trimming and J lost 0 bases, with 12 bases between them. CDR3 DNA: TGTGCCAGCAGCCTAAGACAGTTTTTGAACACTGAAGCTTTCTTT. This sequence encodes CASSLRQFLNTEAFF.

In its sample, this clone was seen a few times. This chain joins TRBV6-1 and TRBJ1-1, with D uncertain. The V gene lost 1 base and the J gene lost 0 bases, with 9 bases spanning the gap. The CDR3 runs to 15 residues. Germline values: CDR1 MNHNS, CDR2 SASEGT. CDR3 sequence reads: CASSEGTVMNTEAFF. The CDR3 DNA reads TGTGCCAGCAGTGAAGGGACGGTCATGAACACTGAAGCTTTCTTT.

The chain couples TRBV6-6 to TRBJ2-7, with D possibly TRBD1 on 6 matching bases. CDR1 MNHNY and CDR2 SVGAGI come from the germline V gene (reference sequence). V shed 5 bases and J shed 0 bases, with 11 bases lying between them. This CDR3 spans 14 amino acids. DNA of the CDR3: TGTGCCAGCAGTGGCGACAGGCTCTCCTACGAGCAGTACTTC. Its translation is CASSGDRLSYEQYF.

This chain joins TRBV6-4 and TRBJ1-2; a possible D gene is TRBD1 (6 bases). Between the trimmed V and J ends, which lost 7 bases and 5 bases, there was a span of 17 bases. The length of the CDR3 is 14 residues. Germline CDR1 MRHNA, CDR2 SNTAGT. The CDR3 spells CASTNRASWYGYTF. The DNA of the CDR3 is TGTGCCAGCACCAACAGGGCCTCCTGGTATGGCTACACCTTC.

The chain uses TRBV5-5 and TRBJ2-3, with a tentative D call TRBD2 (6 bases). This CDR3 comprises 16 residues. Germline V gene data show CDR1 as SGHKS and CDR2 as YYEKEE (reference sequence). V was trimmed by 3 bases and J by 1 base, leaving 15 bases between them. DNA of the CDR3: TGTGCCAGCAGCTACAGAGGAGGGTCCGGCACAGATACGCAGTATTTT. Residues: CASSYRGGSGTDTQYF.

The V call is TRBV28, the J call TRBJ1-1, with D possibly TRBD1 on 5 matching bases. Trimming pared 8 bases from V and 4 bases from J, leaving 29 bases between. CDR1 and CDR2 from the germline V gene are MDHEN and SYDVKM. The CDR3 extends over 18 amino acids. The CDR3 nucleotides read TGTGCCAGCCCACCAGGCGGTACAGGATGGGCGTTGAGCACTGAAGCTTTCTTT. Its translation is CASPPGGTGWALSTEAFF.

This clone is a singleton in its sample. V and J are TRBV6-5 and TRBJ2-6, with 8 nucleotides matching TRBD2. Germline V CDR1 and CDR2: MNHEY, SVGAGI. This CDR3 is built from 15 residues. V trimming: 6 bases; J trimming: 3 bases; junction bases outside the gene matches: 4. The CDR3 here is CASSNGGVGANVLTF. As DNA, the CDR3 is TGTGCCAGCAGCAACGGGGGGGTTGGGGCCAACGTCCTGACTTTC.

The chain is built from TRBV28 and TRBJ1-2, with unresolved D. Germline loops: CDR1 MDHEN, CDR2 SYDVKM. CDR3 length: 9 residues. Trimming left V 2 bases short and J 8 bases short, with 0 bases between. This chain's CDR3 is CASSLGYTF. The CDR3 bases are TGTGCCAGCAGTTTAGGCTACACCTTC.

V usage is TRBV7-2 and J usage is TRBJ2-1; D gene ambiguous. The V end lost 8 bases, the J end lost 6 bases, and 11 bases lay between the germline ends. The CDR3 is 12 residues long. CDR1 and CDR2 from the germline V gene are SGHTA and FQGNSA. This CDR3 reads CASRRQANEQFF. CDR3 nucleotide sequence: TGTGCCAGCCGCCGACAAGCCAATGAGCAGTTCTTC.

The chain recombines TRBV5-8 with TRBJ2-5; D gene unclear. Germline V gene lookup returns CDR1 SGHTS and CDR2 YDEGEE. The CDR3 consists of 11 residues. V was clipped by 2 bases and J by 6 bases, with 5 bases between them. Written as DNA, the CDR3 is TGTGCCAGCAGCTTCCCCCAGACCCAGTACTTC. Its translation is CASSFPQTQYF.

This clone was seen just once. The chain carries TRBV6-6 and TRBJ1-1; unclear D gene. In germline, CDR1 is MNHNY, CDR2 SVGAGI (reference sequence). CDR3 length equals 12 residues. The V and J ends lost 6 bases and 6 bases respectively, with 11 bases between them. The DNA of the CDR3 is TGTGCCAGCAGGGGGTTTTTGCCTGAAGCTTTCTTT. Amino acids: CASRGFLPEAFF.

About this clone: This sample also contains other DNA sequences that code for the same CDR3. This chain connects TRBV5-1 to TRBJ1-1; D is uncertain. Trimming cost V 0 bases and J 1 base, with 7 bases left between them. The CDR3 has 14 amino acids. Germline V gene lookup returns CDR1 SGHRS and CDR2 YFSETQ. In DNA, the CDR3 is TGCGCCAGCAGCTTGGTTGTTGGGAACACTGAAGCTTTCTTT. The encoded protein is CASSLVVGNTEAFF.